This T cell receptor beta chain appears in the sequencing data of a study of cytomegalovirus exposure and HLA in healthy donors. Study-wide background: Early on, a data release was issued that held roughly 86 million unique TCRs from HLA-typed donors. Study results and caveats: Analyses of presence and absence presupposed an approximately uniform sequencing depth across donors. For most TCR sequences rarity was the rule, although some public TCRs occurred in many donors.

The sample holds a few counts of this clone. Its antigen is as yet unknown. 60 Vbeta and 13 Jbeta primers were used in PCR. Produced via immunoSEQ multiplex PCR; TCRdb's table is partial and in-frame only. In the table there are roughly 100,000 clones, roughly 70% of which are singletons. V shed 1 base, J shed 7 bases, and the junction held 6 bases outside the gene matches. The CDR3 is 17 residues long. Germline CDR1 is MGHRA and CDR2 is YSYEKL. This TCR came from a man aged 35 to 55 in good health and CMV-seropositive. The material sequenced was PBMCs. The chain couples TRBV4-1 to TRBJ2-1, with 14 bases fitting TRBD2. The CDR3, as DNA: TGCGCCAGCAGCCAAGGAAGGACTAGCGGGAGGAAGAATGAGCAGTTCTTC. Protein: CASSQGRTSGRKNEQFF.